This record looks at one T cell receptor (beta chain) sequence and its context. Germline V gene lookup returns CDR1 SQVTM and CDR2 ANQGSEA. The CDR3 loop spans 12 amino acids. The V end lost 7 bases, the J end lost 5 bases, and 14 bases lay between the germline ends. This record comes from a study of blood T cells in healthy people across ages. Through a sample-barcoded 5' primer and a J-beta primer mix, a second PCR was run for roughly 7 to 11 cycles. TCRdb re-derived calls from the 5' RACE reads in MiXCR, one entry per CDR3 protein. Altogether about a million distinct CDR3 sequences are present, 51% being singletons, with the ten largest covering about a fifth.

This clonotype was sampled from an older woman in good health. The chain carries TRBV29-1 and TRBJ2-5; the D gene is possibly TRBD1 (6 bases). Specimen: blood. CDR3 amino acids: CSDKTGVETQYF. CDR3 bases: TGCAGCGACAAGACAGGTGTGGAGACCCAGTACTTC.